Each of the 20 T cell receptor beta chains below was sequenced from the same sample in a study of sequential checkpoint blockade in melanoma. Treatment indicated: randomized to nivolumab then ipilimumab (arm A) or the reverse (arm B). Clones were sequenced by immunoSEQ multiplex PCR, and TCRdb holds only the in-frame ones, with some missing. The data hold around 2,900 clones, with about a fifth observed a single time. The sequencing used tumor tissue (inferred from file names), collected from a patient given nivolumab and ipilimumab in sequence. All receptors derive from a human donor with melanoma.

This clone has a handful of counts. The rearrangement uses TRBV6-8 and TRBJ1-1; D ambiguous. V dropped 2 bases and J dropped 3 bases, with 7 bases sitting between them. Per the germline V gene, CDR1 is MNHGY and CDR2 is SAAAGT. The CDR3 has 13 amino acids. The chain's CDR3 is CASSYMEDTEAFF. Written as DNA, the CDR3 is TGTGCCAGCAGTTACATGGAGGACACTGAAGCTTTCTTT.

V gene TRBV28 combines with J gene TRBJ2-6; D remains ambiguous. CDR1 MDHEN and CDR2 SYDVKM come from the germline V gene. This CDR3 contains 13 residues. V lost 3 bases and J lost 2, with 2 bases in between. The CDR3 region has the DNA TGTGCCAGCAGTTTCGCTGGGGCCAACGTCCTGACTTTC. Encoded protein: CASSFAGANVLTF.

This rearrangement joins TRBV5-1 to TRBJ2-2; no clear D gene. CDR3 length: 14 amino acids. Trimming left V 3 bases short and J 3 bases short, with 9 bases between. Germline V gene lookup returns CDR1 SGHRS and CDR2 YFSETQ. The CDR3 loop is CASSSTQDTGELFF. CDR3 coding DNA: TGCGCCAGCAGCTCCACCCAGGACACCGGGGAGCTGTTTTTT.

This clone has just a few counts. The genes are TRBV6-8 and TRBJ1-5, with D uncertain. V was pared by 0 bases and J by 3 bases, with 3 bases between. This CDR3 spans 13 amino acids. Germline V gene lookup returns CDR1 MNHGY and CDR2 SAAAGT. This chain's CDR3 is CASSYSFNQPQHF. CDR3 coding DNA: TGTGCCAGCAGTTACTCCTTCAATCAGCCCCAGCATTTT.

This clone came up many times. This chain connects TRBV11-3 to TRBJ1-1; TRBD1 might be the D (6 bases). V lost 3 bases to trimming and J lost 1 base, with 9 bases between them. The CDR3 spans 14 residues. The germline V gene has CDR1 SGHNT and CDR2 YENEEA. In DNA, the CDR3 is TGTGCCAGCAGCTTGGGACACAGGAACACTGAAGCTTTCTTT. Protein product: CASSLGHRNTEAFF.

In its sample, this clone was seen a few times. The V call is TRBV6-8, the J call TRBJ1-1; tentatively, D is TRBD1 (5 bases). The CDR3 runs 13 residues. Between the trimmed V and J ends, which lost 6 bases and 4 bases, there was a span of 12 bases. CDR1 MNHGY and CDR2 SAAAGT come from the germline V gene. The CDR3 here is CASSTTVFTEAFF. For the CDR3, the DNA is TGTGCCAGCAGCACGACAGTCTTCACTGAAGCTTTCTTT.

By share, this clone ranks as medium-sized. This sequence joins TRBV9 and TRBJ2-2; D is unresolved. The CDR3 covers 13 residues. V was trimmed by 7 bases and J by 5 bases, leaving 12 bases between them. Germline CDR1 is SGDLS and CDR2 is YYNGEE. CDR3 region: CASDRDDTGELFF. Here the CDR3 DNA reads TGTGCCAGCGACCGAGACGATACCGGGGAGCTGTTTTTT. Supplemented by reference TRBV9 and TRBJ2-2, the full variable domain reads DSGVTQTPKHLITATGQRVTLRCSPRSGDLSVYWYQQSLDQGLQFLIQYYNGEERAKGNILERFSAQQFPDLHSELNLSSLELGDSALYFCASDRDDTGELFFGEGSRLTVL.

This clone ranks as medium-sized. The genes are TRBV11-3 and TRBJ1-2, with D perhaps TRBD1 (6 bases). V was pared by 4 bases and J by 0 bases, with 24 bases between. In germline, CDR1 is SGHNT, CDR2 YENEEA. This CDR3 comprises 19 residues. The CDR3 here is CASSSHRGSGSTANYGYTF. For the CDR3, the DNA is TGTGCCAGCAGCTCCCATAGGGGGTCCGGCTCTACTGCTAACTATGGCTACACCTTC.

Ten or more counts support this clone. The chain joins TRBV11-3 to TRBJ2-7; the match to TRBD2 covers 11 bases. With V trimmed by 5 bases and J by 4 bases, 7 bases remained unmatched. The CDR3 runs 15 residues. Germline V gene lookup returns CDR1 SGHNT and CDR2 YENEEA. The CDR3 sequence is CASSPTSGTLYEQYF. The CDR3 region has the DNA TGTGCCAGCAGCCCGACTAGCGGGACGCTATACGAGCAGTACTTC.

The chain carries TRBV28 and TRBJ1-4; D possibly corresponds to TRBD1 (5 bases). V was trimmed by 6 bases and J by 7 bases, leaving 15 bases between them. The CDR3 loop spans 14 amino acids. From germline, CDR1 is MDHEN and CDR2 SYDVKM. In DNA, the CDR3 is TGTGCCAGCAGGGACGGGGGGATCACTGAAAAACTGTTTTTT. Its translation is CASRDGGITEKLFF.

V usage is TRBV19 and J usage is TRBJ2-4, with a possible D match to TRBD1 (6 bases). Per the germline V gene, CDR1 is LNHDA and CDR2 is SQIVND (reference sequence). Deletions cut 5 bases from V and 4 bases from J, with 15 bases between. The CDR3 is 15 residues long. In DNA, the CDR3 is TGTGCCAGTAGTGACCGAGGCAGGGGTAAAAACATTCAGTACTTC. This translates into CASSDRGRGKNIQYF.

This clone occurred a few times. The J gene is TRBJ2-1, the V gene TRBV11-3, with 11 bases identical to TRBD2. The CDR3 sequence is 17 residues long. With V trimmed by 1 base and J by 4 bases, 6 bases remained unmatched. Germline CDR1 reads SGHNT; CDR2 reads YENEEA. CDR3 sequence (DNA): TGTGCCAGCAGCTTAGGTCGGGGACTAGCGGATTACAATGAGCAGTTCTTC. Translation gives CASSLGRGLADYNEQFF. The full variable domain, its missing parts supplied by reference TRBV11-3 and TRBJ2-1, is EAGVVQSPRYKIIEKKQPVAFWCNPISGHNTLYWYLQNLGQGPELLIRYENEEAVDDSQLPKDRFSAERLKGVDSTLKIQPAELGDSAVYLCASSLGRGLADYNEQFFGPGTRLTVL.

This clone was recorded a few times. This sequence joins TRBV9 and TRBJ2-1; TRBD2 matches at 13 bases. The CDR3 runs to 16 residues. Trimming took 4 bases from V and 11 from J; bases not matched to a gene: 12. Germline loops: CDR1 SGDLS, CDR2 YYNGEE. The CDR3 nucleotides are TGTGCCAGCAGCTCACATGGGACTAGCGGGGCCGGGCAGCAGTTCTTC. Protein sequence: CASSSHGTSGAGQQFF.

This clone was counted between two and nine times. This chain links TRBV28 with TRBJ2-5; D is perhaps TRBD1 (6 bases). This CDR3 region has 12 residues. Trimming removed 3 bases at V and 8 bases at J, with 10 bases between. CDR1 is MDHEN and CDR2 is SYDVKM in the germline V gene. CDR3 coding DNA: TGTGCCAGCAGTTTTAACAGGGTCACCCAGTACTTC. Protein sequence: CASSFNRVTQYF. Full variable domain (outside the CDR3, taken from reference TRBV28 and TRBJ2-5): DVKVTQSSRYLVKRTGEKVFLECVQDMDHENMFWYRQDPGLGLRLIYFSYDVKMKEKGDIPEGYSVSREKKERFSLILESASTNQTSMYLCASSFNRVTQYFGPGTRLLVL.

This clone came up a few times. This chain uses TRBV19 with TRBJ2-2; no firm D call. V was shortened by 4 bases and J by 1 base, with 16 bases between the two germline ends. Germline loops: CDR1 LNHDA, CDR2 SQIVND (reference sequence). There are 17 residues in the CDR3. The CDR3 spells CASSTPEVTMNTGELFF. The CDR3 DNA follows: TGTGCCAGTAGTACCCCCGAGGTCACCATGAACACCGGGGAGCTGTTTTTT.

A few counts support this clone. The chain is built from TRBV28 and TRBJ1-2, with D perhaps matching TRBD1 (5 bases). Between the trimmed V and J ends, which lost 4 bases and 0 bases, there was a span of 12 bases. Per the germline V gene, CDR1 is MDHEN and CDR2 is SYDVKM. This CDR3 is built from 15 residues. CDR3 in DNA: TGTGCCAGCAGTTCTACAGGTTATACTAACTATGGCTACACCTTC. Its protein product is CASSSTGYTNYGYTF.

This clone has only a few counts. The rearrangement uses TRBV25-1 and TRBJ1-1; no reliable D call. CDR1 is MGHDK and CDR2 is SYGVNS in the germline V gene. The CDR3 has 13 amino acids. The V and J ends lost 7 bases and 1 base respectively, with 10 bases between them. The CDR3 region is CASKKVTNTEAFF. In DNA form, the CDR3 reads TGTGCCAGCAAAAAAGTTACGAACACTGAAGCTTTCTTT.

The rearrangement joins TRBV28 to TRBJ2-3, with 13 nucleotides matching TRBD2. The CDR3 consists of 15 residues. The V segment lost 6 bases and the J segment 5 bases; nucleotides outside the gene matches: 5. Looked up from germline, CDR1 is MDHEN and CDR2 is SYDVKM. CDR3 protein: CASRRTSGRVDTQYF. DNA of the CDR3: TGTGCCAGCAGGCGAACTAGCGGGAGGGTAGATACGCAGTATTTT.

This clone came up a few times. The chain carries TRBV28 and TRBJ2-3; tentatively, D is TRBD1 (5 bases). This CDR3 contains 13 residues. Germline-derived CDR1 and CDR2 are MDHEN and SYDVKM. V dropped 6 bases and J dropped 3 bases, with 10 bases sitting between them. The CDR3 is CASRRQGTDTQYF. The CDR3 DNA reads TGTGCCAGCAGAAGGCAGGGTACAGATACGCAGTATTTT.

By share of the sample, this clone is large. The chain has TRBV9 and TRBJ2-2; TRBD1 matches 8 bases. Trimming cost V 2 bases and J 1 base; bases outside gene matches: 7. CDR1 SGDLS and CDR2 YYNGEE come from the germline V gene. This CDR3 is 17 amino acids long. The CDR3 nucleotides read TGTGCCAGCAGCGTTGGGGGACAGGCTAAGAACACCGGGGAGCTGTTTTTT. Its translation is CASSVGGQAKNTGELFF. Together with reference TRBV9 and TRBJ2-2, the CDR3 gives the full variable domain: DSGVTQTPKHLITATGQRVTLRCSPRSGDLSVYWYQQSLDQGLQFLIQYYNGEERAKGNILERFSAQQFPDLHSELNLSSLELGDSALYFCASSVGGQAKNTGELFFGEGSRLTVL.